The clone carrying this T cell receptor beta chain was recorded only once. These data are taken from a study of blood T cell repertoires in COVID-19. About the research overall: The United States, Italy and Spain provided the acute and convalescent COVID-19 samples. Sources were T cells, B-cell-depleted T cells, or PBMCs; the material itself was cDNA or gDNA.

CDR1 MNHNY and CDR2 SVGAGI come from the germline V gene (reference sequence). This CDR3 spans 15 amino acids. V shed 8 bases and J 2 bases; nucleotides not matched to a gene: 6. Original methodology: The authors estimated nucleated cell counts from reference gene primer amplification. The repertoire was sequenced with immunoSEQ multiplex PCR; TCRdb's copy has only in-frame clones and lacks some. V, J and clone size were drawn from that table, and D and trimming were deduced from the DNA. The sample comprises around 130,000 clones, around four fifths of which are singletons, and roughly an eighth rests with the top ten.

This clonotype was sampled from a human donor in a cohort sampled during active COVID-19. V is TRBV6-6 and J is TRBJ2-5, with 12 bases fitting TRBD2. Sequenced input: peripheral blood. The CDR3 bases are TGTGCCAGCGGCACTAGCGGGGGGTTACAAGAGACCCAGTACTTC. Encoded protein: CASGTSGGLQETQYF.